A single sample is the source of the 21 T cell receptor beta chains below, sequenced in a study of T cells in women clearing cervical HPV infection. Produced via immunoSEQ multiplex PCR; TCRdb's table is partial and in-frame only. Reported are about 22,000 clones; the ten largest clones contain less than 6%. Source material: blood buffy coat. Receptors were obtained from a woman between 18 and 69 years old with a cervical HPV16 infection that either progressed to CIN3+ or cleared (not recorded which).

With regard to this clone: The missing CDR3 end, 3 residues past where the read stops, is filled in from the germline J gene. The rearrangement uses TRBV19 and TRBJ2-5; the D gene is possibly TRBD1 (6 bases). Trimming pared 5 bases from V and 2 bases from J, leaving 9 bases between. This CDR3 has 13 amino acids. Looked up from germline, CDR1 is LNHDA and CDR2 is SQIVND (reference sequence). The chain's CDR3 is CASSLGQQETQYF. The sequenced CDR3 bases are TGTGCCAGTAGTCTCGGACAGCAAGAGACC.

On this clone: The read finishes 3 residues shy of the CDR3 end, and the germline J gene is used to complete it. The chain combines TRBV4-1 with TRBJ2-3; possible D gene TRBD2, 7 bases. The germline CDR1 and CDR2 sequences are MGHRA and YSYEKL. CDR3 size: 15 residues. Trimming shortened V by 1 base and J by 5 bases, and 13 bases separated the two germline ends. The chain's CDR3 is CASSQAVGGRDTQYF. The sequenced CDR3 bases are TGCGCCAGCAGCCAAGCTGTGGGGGGGCGAGATACG.

To note about this clone: The read is 3 residues too short to cover the CDR3 end, so that end is filled in from the germline J gene. The V call is TRBV2, the J call TRBJ2-3, with D possibly matching TRBD1 (6 bases). The length of the CDR3 is 12 residues. From germline, CDR1 is SNHLY and CDR2 FYNNEI. The CDR3 sequence: CATRQEAETQYF. The sequenced CDR3 bases are TGTGCCACACGACAGGAAGCCGAGACG.

With respect to this clone: Read sequence stops 3 residues before the CDR3 end, and the germline J gene provides the missing end. The chain combines TRBV6-1 with TRBJ2-7; 7 bases match TRBD1. V dropped 4 bases and J dropped 5; count of bases not matched to a gene: 5. Germline CDR1 and CDR2: MNHNS and SASEGT. The CDR3 covers 13 residues. This CDR3 is CASSVDRVNEQYF. The DNA read from the CDR3 is TGTGCCAGCAGTGTCGACAGGGTCAACGAG.

Comment on this clone: Read data end 3 residues before the CDR3 end; the end is taken from the germline J gene. The chain employs TRBV6-1 and TRBJ1-6; D might be TRBD1 (5 bases). CDR1 and CDR2 (germline): MNHNS, SASEGT. CDR3 length: 17 amino acids. Between the trimmed V and J ends, which lost 0 bases and 4 bases, there was a span of 13 bases. The CDR3 reads CASSEARQINYNSPLHF. CDR3 DNA (partial): TGTGCCAGCAGTGAAGCAAGACAGATTAATTATAATTCACCC.

Note on this clone: Coverage ceases 3 residues before the CDR3 finishes, and the germline J gene fills in the end. The chain joins TRBV19 to TRBJ2-4; the D gene is possibly TRBD2 (6 bases). This CDR3 is built from 14 residues. Germline assignment: CDR1 LNHDA and CDR2 SQIVND (reference sequence). The CDR3 sequence is CASYHLRGDYGQYF. The CDR3 DNA, read in part, is TGTGCCAGTTATCACTTGCGGGGTGACTATGGT.

Concerning this clone: The CDR3 is cut off 3 residues early in the read; its end comes from the germline J gene. The chain combines TRBV11-2 with TRBJ2-7; TRBD2 is a possible D gene (6 bases). This CDR3 is 14 amino acids long. Trimming pared 4 bases from V and 2 bases from J, leaving 12 bases between. The germline V gene encodes CDR1 SGHAT and CDR2 FQNNGV. The CDR3 is CASSSPSDPYEQYF. Incomplete CDR3 DNA: TGTGCCAGCAGCTCCCCTAGCGACCCCTACGAG.

About this clone itself: Read coverage stops 3 residues before the CDR3 terminus; the germline J gene supplies the remainder. The chain uses TRBV7-6 and TRBJ2-7; TRBD2 matches at 8 bases. The germline V gene has CDR1 SGHVS and CDR2 FNYEAQ. The CDR3 is 14 amino acids. With 5 bases clipped from V and 2 bases from J, the junction kept 5 bases outside the gene matches. The sequenced part of the CDR3 DNA is TGTGCCAGCAGCCAGGGCGGGGGGACCTACGAG. This sequence encodes CASSQGGGTYE. The complete CDR3 reads CASSQGGGTYEQYF.

About this clone itself: The CDR3 end falls 3 residues outside the read, so it is completed with the germline J gene. The V and J genes are TRBV6-1 and TRBJ2-1, with 9 bases lining up with TRBD1. Trimming removed 4 bases from V and 7 bases from J; junction bases left unmatched: 5. Germline V CDR1 and CDR2: MNHNS, SASEGT. The CDR3 extends over 14 amino acids. Incomplete CDR3 DNA: TGTGCCAGCAGTGGTACAGGGGGCAGGAATGAG. The encoded protein is CASSGTGGRNE. The entire CDR3 is CASSGTGGRNEQFF.

Comments on this clone: Read sequence stops 3 residues before the CDR3 end, and the germline J gene provides the missing end. V usage is TRBV2 and J usage is TRBJ2-3; TRBD2 matches 8 bases. J gave up 5 bases and V 0 bases, and 4 bases lay outside the gene matches. Per germline, CDR1 SNHLY and CDR2 FYNNEI. The CDR3 sequence is 15 residues long. The covered CDR3 bases are TGTGCCAGCAGTGAAGCGGAGCGGGAGCTAGATACG. Its protein is CASSEAERELDT. The CDR3, in full, reads CASSEAERELDTQYF. The variable domain in full, with the rest retrieved from reference TRBV2 and TRBJ2-3, is EPEVTQTPSHQVTQMGQEVILRCVPISNHLYFYWYRQILGQKVEFLVSFYNNEISEKSEIFDDQFSVERPDGSNFTLKIRSTKLEDSAMYFCASSEAERELDTQYFGPGTRLTVL.

A remark on this clone: The DNA ends 3 residues before the CDR3 does, and the rest of the CDR3 is filled in from the germline J gene. This specimen includes other DNA sequences encoding the same CDR3. The V gene is TRBV29-1, the J gene TRBJ1-2, with a possible D match to TRBD1 (6 bases). CDR3 length equals 14 residues. Germline V gene sequence: CDR1 SQVTM, CDR2 ANQGSEA. CDR3 sequence reads: CSVEDPPTGGGYTF. CDR3 bases read: TGCAGCGTTGAAGATCCCCCGACTGGGGGCGGC.

Concerning this clone: The sequenced fragment ends 3 residues before the CDR3 boundary, so the rest is inferred from the germline J gene. The chain joins TRBV29-1 to TRBJ2-7, with a tentative D call TRBD1 (6 bases). Per the germline V gene, CDR1 is SQVTM and CDR2 is ANQGSEA. Between the trimmed V and J ends, which lost 2 bases and 0 bases, there was a span of 8 bases. The CDR3 length is 13 residues. CDR3 DNA (partial): TGCAGCGTTGAATACAGGGCCTCCTACGAG. It encodes CSVEYRASYE. The CDR3, in full, reads CSVEYRASYEQYF.

Points on this clone: The DNA ends 3 residues before the CDR3 does, and the rest of the CDR3 is filled in from the germline J gene. The rearrangement links TRBV29-1 to TRBJ2-5; D gene uncertain. Trimming removed 3 bases from V and 5 bases from J, with 16 bases in between. Per germline, CDR1 SQVTM and CDR2 ANQGSEA. The CDR3 consists of 14 residues. CDR3 bases read: TGCAGCGTTGACAAATCGGGTACGTTGGAGACC. As protein: CSVDKSGTLET. The full CDR3 reads CSVDKSGTLETQYF.

Of note for this clone: The DNA ends 3 residues before the CDR3 does, and the rest of the CDR3 is filled in from the germline J gene. This chain uses TRBV7-9 with TRBJ2-1, with D possibly TRBD2 on 6 matching bases. This CDR3 is built from 14 residues. The germline V gene encodes CDR1 SEHNR and CDR2 FQNEAQ (reference sequence). Trimming removed 5 bases from V and 5 bases from J, with 13 bases in between. CDR3 bases read: TGTGCCAGCAGCCCGGGACTCGCACACAATGAG. This translates into CASSPGLAHNE. The whole CDR3 sequence reads CASSPGLAHNEQFF. Using reference TRBV7-9 and TRBJ2-1 for the parts outside the CDR3, the full variable domain is DTGVSQNPRHKITKRGQNVTFRCDPISEHNRLYWYRQTLGQGPEFLTYFQNEAQLEKSRLLSDRFSAERPKGSFSTLEIQRTEQGDSAMYLCASSPGLAHNEQFFGPGTRLTVL.

With regard to this clone: The DNA ends 3 residues before the CDR3 does, and the rest of the CDR3 is filled in from the germline J gene. The chain has TRBV18 and TRBJ1-5, with 9 bases identical to TRBD1. Trimming took 0 bases from V and 7 from J; bases not matched to a gene: 7. The germline V gene encodes CDR1 KGHSH and CDR2 LQKENI. The CDR3 is 16 residues long. The CDR3 protein is CASSPPYDRGNQPQHF. The CDR3 bases that were read are TGTGCCAGCTCACCACCGTATGACAGGGGGAACCAGCCC.

Turning to this clone: The read gets to within 3 residues of the CDR3 end, and the germline J gene fills in the rest. This chain joins TRBV19 and TRBJ1-2; the match to TRBD1 covers 8 bases. Germline CDR1 LNHDA, CDR2 SQIVND (reference sequence). The CDR3 is 15 amino acids. The CDR3 loop reads CASSIEGRGLDDYTF. The DNA read from the CDR3 is TGTGCCAGTAGTATAGAGGGCAGGGGGCTTGACGAC. The entire variable domain, with the rest obtained from reference TRBV19 and TRBJ1-2, is as follows: DGGITQSPKYLFRKEGQNVTLSCEQNLNHDAMYWYRQDPGQGLRLIYYSQIVNDFQKGDIAEGYSVSREKKESFPLTVTSAQKNPTAFYLCASSIEGRGLDDYTFGSGTRLTVV.

Comments on this clone: The read comes to an end 3 residues before the CDR3 does, leaving the germline J gene to fill in the end. The chain carries TRBV4-2 and TRBJ2-7; no clear D. The germline CDR1 and CDR2 sequences are LGHNA and YNFKEQ. The CDR3 runs to 15 residues. The V gene lost 3 bases and the J gene lost 0 bases, with 12 bases spanning the gap. Here the CDR3 reads CASSQTSSASYEQYF. The DNA read from the CDR3 is TGTGCCAGCAGCCAGACCTCTAGTGCCTCCTACGAG.

A note on this clone: The read terminates 3 residues before the CDR3 end, so the remaining end is supplied by the germline J gene. The chain links TRBV28 to TRBJ2-7; 11 positions agree with TRBD2. J was trimmed by 3 bases and V by 7 bases; bases with no gene match: 11. Looked up from germline, CDR1 is MDHEN and CDR2 is SYDVKM. There are 16 residues in the CDR3. CDR3 protein: CASTSDNSGRGYEQYF. Incomplete CDR3 DNA: TGTGCCAGCACGTCGGATAATAGCGGGAGGGGCTACGAG. Complete variable domain (other parts from reference TRBV28 and TRBJ2-7): DVKVTQSSRYLVKRTGEKVFLECVQDMDHENMFWYRQDPGLGLRLIYFSYDVKMKEKGDIPEGYSVSREKKERFSLILESASTNQTSMYLCASTSDNSGRGYEQYFGPGTRLTVT.

CDR3 bases read: TGTGCCAGCAGCCTACTAGCGGGAGAGGGCCAAGAGACC. Translating gives CASSLLAGEGQET. The CDR3 reads in full as CASSLLAGEGQETQYF. The genes are TRBV3-1 (or the pseudogene TRBV3-2) and TRBJ2-5; 11 nucleotides agree with TRBD2. The missing CDR3 end, 3 residues past where the read stops, is filled in from the germline J gene. V gave up 4 bases and J gave up 1 base; unmatched junction bases: 5. The CDR3 contains 16 residues. Germline V gene data show CDR1 as LGHDT and CDR2 as YNNKEL (reference sequence).

The sequenced part of the CDR3 DNA is TGTGCCAGCAGCTACCAGGGTTCCCAAGAGACG. Translating it yields CASSYQGSQET. The whole CDR3 protein is CASSYQGSQETQYF. The V call is TRBV5-6, the J call TRBJ2-3; D perhaps matches TRBD1 (5 bases). The read ends 3 residues shy of where the CDR3 ends; the end is completed using the germline J gene. This CDR3 has 14 amino acids. Germline CDR1 reads SGHDT; CDR2 reads YYEEEE.

Remarks on this clone: Read coverage stops 3 residues before the CDR3 terminus; the germline J gene supplies the remainder. The chain uses TRBV6-2 or TRBV6-3 and TRBJ2-1; D is possibly TRBD2 (6 bases). Germline V lookup: CDR1 MNHEY, CDR2 SVGEGT. Trimming pared 7 bases from V and 6 bases from J, leaving 16 bases between. The CDR3 contains 14 residues. The CDR3 here is CASTTGLSGNEQFF. The sequenced CDR3 bases are TGTGCCAGCACGACTGGACTATCGGGCAATGAG.